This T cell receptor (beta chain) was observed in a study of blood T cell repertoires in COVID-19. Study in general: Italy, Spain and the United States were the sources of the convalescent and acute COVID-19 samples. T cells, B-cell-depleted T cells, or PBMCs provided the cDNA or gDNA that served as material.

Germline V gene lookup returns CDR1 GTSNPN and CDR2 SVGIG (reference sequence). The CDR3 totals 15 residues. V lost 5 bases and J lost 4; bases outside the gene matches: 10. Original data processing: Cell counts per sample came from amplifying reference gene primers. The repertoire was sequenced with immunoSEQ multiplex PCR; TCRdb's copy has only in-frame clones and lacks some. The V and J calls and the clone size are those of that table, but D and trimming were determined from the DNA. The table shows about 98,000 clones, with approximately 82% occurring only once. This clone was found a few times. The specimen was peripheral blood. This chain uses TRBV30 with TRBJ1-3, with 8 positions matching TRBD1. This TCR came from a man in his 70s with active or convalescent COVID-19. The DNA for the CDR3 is TGTGCCTGGGGGGACAGGTGGGCCTCCGGAAACACCATATATTTT. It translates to CAWGDRWASGNTIYF.